This TCR beta chain was sequenced during a study of CD8+CD57+ T cells in acquired aplastic anemia. Genomic DNA served as template for TCR beta VDJ and CDR3 profiling. MiXCR, run by TCRdb on the reads, gives a single entry per CDR3 protein. The table records about 420,000 distinct CDR3 sequences, approximately 70% of them present only once. Germline-derived CDR1 and CDR2 are LGHNA and YNFKEQ. Trimming pared 8 bases from V and 3 bases from J, leaving 20 bases between. This CDR3 has 15 amino acids. This clonotype was counted once. This may be a read error: a much more frequent sequence differs by one nucleotide.

V and J are TRBV4-2 and TRBJ2-7; a possible D gene is TRBD1 (5 bases). The sample consisted of sorted CD4+, CD8+, or CD8+CD57+ T cells (not recorded which) from PBMCs. This TCR was recovered from a human donor in good health, serving as a control. The chain's CDR3 is CASGLDNPGNYEQYF. In DNA form, the CDR3 reads TGTGCCAGCGGCTTGGACAACCCAGGGAACTACGAGCAGTACTTC.